The rows below give T cell receptor beta chains drawn from one sample of a study of blood T cell repertoires in COVID-19. The data were produced by immunoSEQ multiplex PCR, yet TCRdb's version contains in-frame clones alone and is incomplete. The sample holds fewer than 80,000 clones, about 90% seen once. Material for sequencing was peripheral blood. Receptor source: a man aged 50-59 years with acute or convalescent COVID-19. Both conserved end residues are part of each CDR3.

TRBJ1-1,TRBV7-8,CASSLASVVVAGAGGTEAFF
TRBJ1-4,TRBV11-2,CASSWAAGVKEKLFF
TRBJ1-5,TRBV7-9,CASSLFGTDNQPQHF
TRBJ2-1,TRBV19,CASSPRGGEQFF
TRBJ2-2,TRBV30,CAWGPGVTGELFF
TRBJ2-1,TRBV11-3,CASSLKRQGEQFF
TRBJ1-5,TRBV27,CASSFAAVNQPQHF
TRBJ1-5,TRBV27,CASSDRGDQPQHF
TRBJ2-7,TRBV30,CAWRVPTSTSYEQYF
TRBJ2-1,TRBV25-1,CASSGYYNEQFF
TRBJ2-7,TRBV24-1,CATSERDRGGTYEQYF